These T cell receptor beta chains were read from a single sample in a study of T cell responses to AZD1222 COVID-19 vaccine. The table came from immunoSEQ multiplex PCR; TCRdb's copy has only in-frame clones and leaves some out. The table lists around 140,000 clones, 93% of them singletons. Sequencing used peripheral blood, obtained on day 0 of AZD1222 vaccination. These receptors all stem from an adult in good health. Each CDR3 is given with its conserved first and last residue. A D gene is named only where the DNA matches it firmly. Clone size is stated in some rows and not others, as once, few, many or a class when expanded.

>TRBD2|TRBJ2-7|TRBV30|.
CAWSGSSGSYYEQYF
TGTGCCTGGAGTGGCTCCAGCGGGAGCTACTACGAGCAGTACTTC
>TRBD1|TRBJ2-3|TRBV6-1|.
CATKGAVATDTQYF
TGTGCCACCAAGGGGGCAGTGGCCACAGATACGCAGTATTTT
>.|TRBJ2-5|TRBV12-3/TRBV12-4|.
CASSFGFETQYF
TGTGCCAGCAGTTTCGGGTTTGAGACCCAGTACTTC
>TRBD2|TRBJ2-7|TRBV5-6|.
CASSSGLAVSYEQYF
TGTGCCAGCAGCTCGGGACTAGCGGTATCCTACGAGCAGTACTTC
>.|TRBJ1-5|TRBV10-2|.
CASSVWGYQPQHF
TGCGCCAGCAGTGTATGGGGCTATCAGCCCCAGCATTTT
>.|TRBJ1-2|TRBV30|once
CAWSVGRSGYGYTF
TGTGCCTGGAGTGTAGGCAGGTCGGGCTATGGCTACACCTTC
>.|TRBJ2-7|TRBV19|.
CASSSPPLDEQYF
TGTGCCAGTAGTAGCCCGCCTTTAGACGAGCAGTACTTC
>.|TRBJ2-2|TRBV24-1|.
CATSQGNGGELFF
TGTGCCACCTCACAGGGCAACGGCGGGGAGCTGTTTTTT
>.|TRBJ2-3|TRBV11-3|.
CASSPRGAGVGADTQYF
TGTGCCAGCAGCCCCCGGGGGGCGGGAGTTGGAGCAGATACGCAGTATTTT
>.|TRBJ2-1|TRBV30|once
CAWSTGGNEQFF
TGTGCCTGGAGCACCGGGGGCAATGAGCAGTTCTTC
>.|TRBJ2-1|TRBV7-2|.
CASGIRTNSYNEQFF
TGTGCCAGCGGAATACGGACTAATTCGTACAATGAGCAGTTCTTC
>.|TRBJ2-7|TRBV3-1/TRBV3-2|once
CASSHNPGTPYEQYF
TGTGCCAGCAGCCACAATCCGGGAACCCCTTACGAGCAGTACTTC
>TRBD1|TRBJ2-7|TRBV30|.
CAWSPRQGAYEQYF
TGTGCCTGGAGTCCCCGCCAGGGGGCTTACGAGCAGTACTTC
>.|TRBJ1-3|TRBV19|.
CASSRPGHTSGNTIYF
TGTGCCAGTTCCCGACCGGGACACACCTCTGGAAACACCATATATTTT
>TRBD2|TRBJ2-5|TRBV7-7|.
CASSSGGGVKETQYF
TGTGCCAGCAGCTCCGGCGGGGGTGTAAAAGAGACCCAGTACTTC
>.|TRBJ1-4|TRBV5-5|.
CASSYDSSRTTNEKLFF
TGTGCCAGCAGCTACGACAGTAGTAGGACAACTAATGAAAAACTGTTTTTT
>.|TRBJ1-3|TRBV7-2|.
CASSLTTLSGNTIYF
TGTGCCAGCAGCTTAACTACCCTCTCTGGAAACACCATATATTTT
>.|TRBJ1-5|TRBV30|.
CAWSDLNGAQHF
TGTGCCTGGAGTGACCTAAATGGGGCCCAGCATTTT
>TRBD1|TRBJ2-5|TRBV9|.
CASSAGQGKETQYF
TGTGCCAGCAGCGCAGGACAGGGTAAAGAGACCCAGTACTTC
>TRBD2|TRBJ2-3|TRBV4-3|.
CASSQDRAGITDTQYF
TGCGCCAGCAGCCAAGATCGAGCGGGGATCACAGATACGCAGTATTTT
>TRBD1|TRBJ1-4|TRBV19|.
CASSMGQRTTNEKLFF
TGTGCCAGTAGTATGGGACAGAGAACAACTAATGAAAAACTGTTTTTT
>TRBD1|TRBJ2-1|TRBV2|.
CASSETQGEFF
TGTGCCAGCAGTGAAACCCAGGGGGAGTTCTTC
>TRBD1|TRBJ1-3|TRBV29-1|.
CSVWVTGASGNTIYF
TGCAGCGTTTGGGTGACAGGGGCCTCTGGAAACACCATATATTTT
>.|TRBJ2-7|TRBV3-1/TRBV3-2|.
CASSQSYEQYF
TGTGCCAGCAGCCAATCCTACGAGCAGTACTTC
>TRBD1|TRBJ2-1|TRBV25-1|.
CASSGQGVNEQFF
TGTGCCAGCTCCGGACAGGGGGTCAATGAGCAGTTCTTC
>TRBD1|TRBJ1-1|TRBV6-6|.
CASSYTGAFMNTEAFF
TGTGCCAGCAGTTATACAGGGGCTTTCATGAACACTGAAGCTTTCTTT
>.|TRBJ1-6|TRBV2|.
CAWADSRDSPLHF
TGTGCCTGGGCGGACAGCCGGGATTCACCCCTCCACTTT
>.|TRBJ2-2|TRBV7-9|.
CASSLMQEGELFF
TGTGCCAGCAGCTTAATGCAGGAGGGGGAGCTGTTTTTT
>TRBD2|TRBJ2-1|TRBV13|once
CASSLALALGDEQFF
TGTGCCAGCAGCTTAGCACTAGCGTTAGGAGACGAGCAGTTCTTC
>TRBD1|TRBJ2-1|TRBV6-5|.
CASRKDRADEQFF
TGTGCCAGCAGAAAAGACAGGGCAGATGAGCAGTTCTTC
>.|TRBJ1-4|TRBV27|.
CASSLNRGGTRLFF
TGTGCCAGCAGTTTAAATCGGGGCGGGACACGGCTGTTTTTT
>TRBD1|TRBJ2-7|TRBV6-6|.
CAVKGAGNYEQYF
TGTGCCGTGAAGGGGGCAGGGAACTACGAGCAGTACTTC
>.|TRBJ2-7|TRBV28|.
CASSQGGKGANEQYF
TGTGCCAGCAGTCAGGGGGGTAAGGGGGCCAACGAGCAGTACTTC
>TRBD1|TRBJ1-1|TRBV27|.
CASSDAGGRTEAFF
TGTGCCAGCAGTGATGCAGGGGGCCGGACTGAAGCTTTCTTT
>TRBD1|TRBJ2-7|TRBV19|.
CATRWGTEPTWEQYF
TGTGCCACCCGATGGGGGACAGAGCCTACTTGGGAGCAGTACTTC
>.|TRBJ2-1|TRBV7-2|.
CASSSRIRHEQFF
TGTGCCAGCAGCTCTAGGATACGCCATGAGCAGTTCTTC
>.|TRBJ1-3|TRBV2|.
CASSEGEGTDSGNTIYF
TGTGCCAGCAGTGAAGGGGAAGGGACCGACTCTGGAAACACCATATATTTT
>.|TRBJ1-2|TRBV5-1|.
CASSLVLSYGYTF
TGCGCCAGCAGCTTGGTACTCTCCTATGGCTACACCTTC
>.|TRBJ2-7|TRBV6-6|.
CASTGPSTDSYEQYF
TGTGCCAGCACCGGACCCTCGACAGACTCCTACGAGCAGTACTTC
>TRBD1|TRBJ2-7|TRBV19|.
CASGDSSYEQYF
TGTGCCAGCGGGGACAGCTCCTACGAGCAGTACTTC
>.|TRBJ1-2|TRBV29-1|.
CSVEWAGHQYYGYTF
TGCAGCGTTGAATGGGCGGGACACCAATACTATGGCTACACCTTC
>.|TRBJ2-5|TRBV4-1|.
CASSQVRGFEETQYF
TGCGCCAGCAGCCAAGTTCGAGGGTTTGAGGAGACCCAGTACTTC
>.|TRBJ1-4|TRBV27|.
CASSLGSESPGEKLFF
TGTGCCAGCAGTTTGGGCAGTGAGTCGCCGGGGGAAAAACTGTTTTTT
>TRBD2|TRBJ2-5|TRBV30|.
CAWTSGRGYQETQYF
TGTGCCTGGACTAGCGGGAGGGGGTACCAAGAGACCCAGTACTTC
>TRBD2|TRBJ2-3|TRBV7-3|.
CASSFSGLRDTQYF
TGTGCCAGCAGCTTTAGCGGGCTTCGGGATACGCAGTATTTT
>.|TRBJ2-7|TRBV5-1|.
CASSPEFTSSYEQYF
TGCGCCAGCAGCCCGGAGTTTACGAGCTCCTACGAGCAGTACTTC
>.|TRBJ2-1|TRBV24-1|.
CATSHSQSHDNEQFF
TGTGCCACCAGTCACTCCCAGAGTCATGACAATGAGCAGTTCTTC
>TRBD1|TRBJ1-2|TRBV3-1/TRBV3-2|once
CASSPSFQGVGGYTF
TGTGCCAGCAGCCCTTCGTTTCAGGGGGTAGGAGGCTACACCTTC
>TRBD2|TRBJ2-1|TRBV9|.
CASSETSGIGYEQFF
TGTGCCAGCAGCGAGACTAGCGGGATAGGATATGAGCAGTTCTTC
>.|TRBJ2-7|TRBV10-3|.
CAIQTNYEQYF
TGTGCCATACAGACTAACTACGAGCAGTACTTC
>TRBD1|TRBJ2-1|TRBV7-9|once
CASSSDRGGQFF
TGTGCCAGCAGCAGCGACAGGGGGGGACAGTTCTTC
>.|TRBJ1-5|TRBV7-9|.
CASSFADPPQHF
TGTGCCAGCAGCTTTGCTGATCCGCCCCAGCATTTT
>.|TRBJ2-7|TRBV19|.
CAPPGVGGTYEQYF
TGTGCCCCCCCGGGGGTCGGAGGGACCTACGAGCAGTACTTC